A selection of T cell receptor beta chains follows, all from one sample in a study of CD8 T cells in Susac syndrome. TCRdb passed the immunoSEQ multiplex PCR reads through MiXCR, listing each CDR3 protein once. The data hold about 120,000 distinct CDR3 sequences, with over 95% observed a single time. The sample comprised CD4+ T cells from PBMCs. The receptors derive from a human donor with Susac syndrome. The CDR3 runs from the conserved cysteine through the conserved F or W. The D gene is left open where the match is weak. Clone size is stated in some rows and not others, as once, few, many or a class when expanded.

CDR3 protein: CASSPRGASGEQYF; CDR3 DNA: TGTGCCAGCTCACCACGCGGGGCTTCGGGGGAGCAGTACTTC; V gene: TRBV18; J gene: TRBJ2-7; D gene: .; clone size: .
CDR3 protein: CASSNLGEQYF; CDR3 DNA: TGTGCCAGCAGTAATCTCGGGGAGCAGTACTTC; V gene: TRBV25-1; J gene: TRBJ2-7; D gene: .; clone size: .
CDR3 protein: CASSLQGVMTGELFF; CDR3 DNA: TGTGCCAGCAGTTTACAGGGGGTTATGACCGGGGAGCTGTTTTTT; V gene: TRBV12-3/TRBV12-4; J gene: TRBJ2-2; D gene: TRBD1; clone size: .
CDR3 protein: CATSDGGQGNKGYTF; CDR3 DNA: TGTGCCACCAGTGACGGGGGACAGGGCAACAAAGGCTACACCTTC; V gene: TRBV24-1; J gene: TRBJ1-2; D gene: TRBD1; clone size: .
CDR3 protein: CASTPDSSTDTQYF; CDR3 DNA: TGTGCCAGCACCCCGGACAGTAGCACAGATACGCAGTATTTT; V gene: TRBV2; J gene: TRBJ2-3; D gene: .; clone size: .
CDR3 protein: CSALTGVNTGELFF; CDR3 DNA: TGCAGTGCTCTCACCGGGGTGAACACCGGGGAGCTGTTTTTT; V gene: TRBV20-1; J gene: TRBJ2-2; D gene: .; clone size: .
CDR3 protein: CASSQEGVAGGFDEQFF; CDR3 DNA: TGTGCCAGCAGCCAAGAGGGAGTAGCGGGGGGTTTCGATGAGCAGTTCTTC; V gene: TRBV3-1; J gene: TRBJ2-1; D gene: TRBD2; clone size: .
CDR3 protein: CSVANRMTYEQYF; CDR3 DNA: TGCAGCGTTGCGAACCGGATGACCTACGAGCAGTACTTC; V gene: TRBV29-1; J gene: TRBJ2-7; D gene: .; clone size: .
CDR3 protein: CASSLPGTGHNEQFF; CDR3 DNA: TGTGCCAGCAGTTTACCCGGGACGGGACACAATGAGCAGTTCTTC; V gene: TRBV27; J gene: TRBJ2-1; D gene: .; clone size: .
CDR3 protein: CATATGTRDTQYF; CDR3 DNA: TGTGCCACCGCGACCGGGACTAGGGATACGCAGTATTTT; V gene: TRBV18; J gene: TRBJ2-3; D gene: TRBD2; clone size: .
CDR3 protein: CASRRRGDTGELFF; CDR3 DNA: TGTGCCAGCAGGCGGCGTGGGGACACCGGGGAGCTGTTTTTT; V gene: TRBV3-1; J gene: TRBJ2-2; D gene: .; clone size: .
CDR3 protein: CASSDERESSPPYEQYF; CDR3 DNA: TGTGCCAGCAGTGATGAGCGGGAGAGCTCTCCGCCCTACGAGCAGTACTTC; V gene: TRBV9; J gene: TRBJ2-7; D gene: TRBD2; clone size: .
CDR3 protein: CASSQDQAGLAGEQFF; CDR3 DNA: TGTGCCAGCAGCCAAGATCAAGCGGGACTGGCTGGCGAGCAGTTCTTC; V gene: TRBV4-2; J gene: TRBJ2-1; D gene: TRBD2; clone size: .
CDR3 protein: CASSQGTSLLDEQFF; CDR3 DNA: TGTGCCAGCAGCCAAGGGACAAGCCTTTTAGATGAGCAGTTCTTC; V gene: TRBV14; J gene: TRBJ2-1; D gene: .; clone size: .
CDR3 protein: CASTAGYNQPQHF; CDR3 DNA: TGTGCCAGCACGGCCGGGTACAATCAGCCCCAGCATTTT; V gene: TRBV2; J gene: TRBJ1-5; D gene: .; clone size: .
CDR3 protein: CASSLAGGNVDTQYF; CDR3 DNA: TGTGCCAGCAGTCTAGCGGGAGGGAATGTAGATACGCAGTATTTT; V gene: TRBV9; J gene: TRBJ2-3; D gene: TRBD2; clone size: once
CDR3 protein: CASSDRGLETQYF; CDR3 DNA: TGTGCCAGCAGCGACAGGGGGCTAGAGACCCAGTACTTC; V gene: TRBV9; J gene: TRBJ2-5; D gene: TRBD1; clone size: .
CDR3 protein: CSARVGTVVDYGYTF; CDR3 DNA: TGCAGTGCTAGAGTAGGGACAGTGGTTGACTATGGCTACACCTTC; V gene: TRBV20-1; J gene: TRBJ1-2; D gene: TRBD1; clone size: .
CDR3 protein: CASSQRGRLGTDTQYF; CDR3 DNA: TGTGCCAGCAGCCAAAGAGGTCGACTAGGCACAGATACGCAGTATTTT; V gene: TRBV3-1; J gene: TRBJ2-3; D gene: .; clone size: .
CDR3 protein: CSARGFLAVSTDTQYF; CDR3 DNA: TGCAGTGCTAGAGGGTTCCTAGCGGTTTCCACAGATACGCAGTATTTT; V gene: TRBV20-1; J gene: TRBJ2-3; D gene: TRBD2; clone size: .
CDR3 protein: CSALKGVSMQTQYF; CDR3 DNA: TGCAGTGCACTAAAGGGGGTTAGCATGCAGACCCAGTACTTC; V gene: TRBV20-1; J gene: TRBJ2-5; D gene: .; clone size: .
CDR3 protein: CSASEGHLAGDREQFF; CDR3 DNA: TGCAGTGCTAGTGAGGGGCACCTAGCGGGAGATCGTGAGCAGTTCTTC; V gene: TRBV20-1; J gene: TRBJ2-1; D gene: TRBD2; clone size: .
CDR3 protein: CAISESAKNQPQHF; CDR3 DNA: TGTGCCATCAGTGAGTCGGCAAAAAATCAGCCCCAGCATTTT; V gene: TRBV10-3; J gene: TRBJ1-5; D gene: .; clone size: .
CDR3 protein: CAWRGSSGLEQYF; CDR3 DNA: TGTGCCTGGAGAGGGAGTTCGGGTCTCGAGCAGTACTTC; V gene: TRBV30; J gene: TRBJ2-7; D gene: .; clone size: .
CDR3 protein: CASSNQDTSYEQYF; CDR3 DNA: TGCGCCAGCAGCAACCAGGATACCTCCTACGAGCAGTACTTC; V gene: TRBV5-1; J gene: TRBJ2-7; D gene: .; clone size: .
CDR3 protein: CASSRTAQETQYF; CDR3 DNA: TGTGCCAGCAGTCGGACAGCCCAAGAGACCCAGTACTTC; V gene: TRBV6-6; J gene: TRBJ2-5; D gene: .; clone size: .
CDR3 protein: CASSPRDRMNTEAFF; CDR3 DNA: TGTGCCAGCAGTCCCCGGGACCGTATGAACACTGAAGCTTTCTTT; V gene: TRBV12-3/TRBV12-4; J gene: TRBJ1-1; D gene: .; clone size: .
CDR3 protein: CASSLGGGRNTEAFF; CDR3 DNA: TGTGCCAGCAGCTTGGGAGGGGGCAGGAACACTGAAGCTTTCTTT; V gene: TRBV5-4; J gene: TRBJ1-1; D gene: TRBD1; clone size: .
CDR3 protein: CASSETSGGETQYF; CDR3 DNA: TGTGCCAGTAGTGAGACTTCAGGAGGAGAGACCCAGTACTTC; V gene: TRBV19; J gene: TRBJ2-5; D gene: .; clone size: .
CDR3 protein: CASRLTAGQGAVGYTF; CDR3 DNA: TGTGCCAGCAGACTCACAGCGGGACAGGGGGCAGTTGGCTACACCTTC; V gene: TRBV12-3/TRBV12-4; J gene: TRBJ1-2; D gene: TRBD1; clone size: .
CDR3 protein: CSVDKERADTQYF; CDR3 DNA: TGCAGCGTTGATAAGGAGCGGGCAGATACGCAGTATTTT; V gene: TRBV29-1; J gene: TRBJ2-3; D gene: .; clone size: .
CDR3 protein: CSARDHRGGNQPQHF; CDR3 DNA: TGCAGTGCTAGGGACCACAGGGGAGGCAATCAGCCCCAGCATTTT; V gene: TRBV20-1; J gene: TRBJ1-5; D gene: TRBD1; clone size: .
CDR3 protein: CSVVHQVQYF; CDR3 DNA: TGCAGCGTCGTACACCAAGTGCAGTATTTT; V gene: TRBV29-1; J gene: TRBJ2-3; D gene: .; clone size: .
CDR3 protein: CSVDRDGYEQYF; CDR3 DNA: TGCAGCGTTGACAGGGACGGGTACGAGCAGTACTTC; V gene: TRBV29-1; J gene: TRBJ2-7; D gene: .; clone size: .
CDR3 protein: CASSPAWTSGSHEQFF; CDR3 DNA: TGTGCCAGCTCACCGGCGTGGACTAGCGGGAGCCATGAGCAGTTCTTC; V gene: TRBV18; J gene: TRBJ2-1; D gene: TRBD2; clone size: .
CDR3 protein: CSVEEGTGGQPQHF; CDR3 DNA: TGCAGCGTTGAAGAAGGGACAGGGGGACAGCCCCAGCATTTT; V gene: TRBV29-1; J gene: TRBJ1-5; D gene: TRBD1; clone size: .
CDR3 protein: CASSYSGREVGEQYF; CDR3 DNA: TGTGCCAGCAGCTACTCCGGCAGGGAAGTGGGTGAGCAGTACTTC; V gene: TRBV5-6; J gene: TRBJ2-7; D gene: .; clone size: .
CDR3 protein: CASSPQDGLKYF; CDR3 DNA: TGTGCCAGCAGCCCTCAGGACGGACTAAAGTACTTC; V gene: TRBV7-9; J gene: TRBJ2-4; D gene: .; clone size: .
CDR3 protein: CASTPSGTVEAFF; CDR3 DNA: TGTGCCAGCACCCCATCGGGGACAGTTGAAGCTTTCTTT; V gene: TRBV6-6; J gene: TRBJ1-1; D gene: TRBD1; clone size: .
CDR3 protein: CASSLGPTQETQYF; CDR3 DNA: TGCGCCAGCAGCTTGGGACCCACACAAGAGACCCAGTACTTC; V gene: TRBV5-1; J gene: TRBJ2-5; D gene: .; clone size: few
CDR3 protein: CSARDLGSHRGYTF; CDR3 DNA: TGCAGTGCTAGAGATCTGGGCAGTCATAGAGGCTACACCTTC; V gene: TRBV20-1; J gene: TRBJ1-2; D gene: .; clone size: .
CDR3 protein: CASSPRRDAFLGTQYF; CDR3 DNA: TGCGCCAGCTCCCCACGACGGGACGCCTTTTTGGGGACCCAGTACTTC; V gene: TRBV4-3; J gene: TRBJ2-5; D gene: .; clone size: .
CDR3 protein: CASSQDLAGGPDTQYF; CDR3 DNA: TGTGCCAGCAGCCAAGATCTAGCGGGAGGCCCAGATACGCAGTATTTT; V gene: TRBV4-2; J gene: TRBJ2-3; D gene: TRBD2; clone size: .
CDR3 protein: CASSSGEQLSSYEQYF; CDR3 DNA: TGCGCCAGCAGCTCGGGGGAACAGTTGAGCTCCTACGAGCAGTACTTC; V gene: TRBV5-1; J gene: TRBJ2-7; D gene: .; clone size: .
CDR3 protein: CASSVRDEQFF; CDR3 DNA: TGTGCCAGCAGCGTAAGGGATGAGCAGTTCTTC; V gene: TRBV9; J gene: TRBJ2-1; D gene: .; clone size: .
CDR3 protein: CSAKSGLQQETQYF; CDR3 DNA: TGCAGTGCTAAATCTGGACTACAACAAGAGACCCAGTACTTC; V gene: TRBV20-1; J gene: TRBJ2-5; D gene: .; clone size: .
CDR3 protein: CAWSPGRGNTEAFF; CDR3 DNA: TGTGCCTGGAGTCCAGGTAGAGGGAACACTGAAGCTTTCTTT; V gene: TRBV30; J gene: TRBJ1-1; D gene: .; clone size: .
CDR3 protein: CASSPPGLRQETQYF; CDR3 DNA: TGTGCCAGCAGTCCACCGGGACTAAGACAAGAGACCCAGTACTTC; V gene: TRBV6-2/TRBV6-3; J gene: TRBJ2-5; D gene: TRBD2; clone size: .
CDR3 protein: CSVETSLFNYGYTF; CDR3 DNA: TGCAGCGTTGAAACATCCTTGTTTAACTATGGCTACACCTTC; V gene: TRBV29-1; J gene: TRBJ1-2; D gene: .; clone size: .
CDR3 protein: CSAPLGGRTDEKLFF; CDR3 DNA: TGCAGTGCTCCTTTGGGGGGCAGGACAGATGAAAAACTGTTTTTT; V gene: TRBV20-1; J gene: TRBJ1-4; D gene: .; clone size: .
CDR3 protein: CASSPGTSGRNEQFF; CDR3 DNA: TGCGCCAGCAGCCCGGGGACTAGCGGGAGAAATGAGCAGTTCTTC; V gene: TRBV5-1; J gene: TRBJ2-1; D gene: TRBD2; clone size: .
CDR3 protein: CSVRQGAYEQYF; CDR3 DNA: TGCAGCGTGAGACAGGGGGCCTACGAGCAGTACTTC; V gene: TRBV29-1; J gene: TRBJ2-7; D gene: TRBD1; clone size: .